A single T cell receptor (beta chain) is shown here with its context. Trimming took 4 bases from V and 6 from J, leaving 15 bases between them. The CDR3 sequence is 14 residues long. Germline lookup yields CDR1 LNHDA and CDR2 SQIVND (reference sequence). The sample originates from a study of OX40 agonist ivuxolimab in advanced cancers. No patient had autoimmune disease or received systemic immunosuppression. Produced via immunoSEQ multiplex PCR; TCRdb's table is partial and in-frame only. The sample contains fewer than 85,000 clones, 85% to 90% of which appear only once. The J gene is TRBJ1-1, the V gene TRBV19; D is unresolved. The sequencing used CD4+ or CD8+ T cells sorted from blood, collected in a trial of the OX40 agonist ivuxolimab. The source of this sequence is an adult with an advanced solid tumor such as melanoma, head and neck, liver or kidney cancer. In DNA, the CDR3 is TGTGCCAGTAGTAGATCCCCGGGAAACGCTGAAGCTTTCTTT. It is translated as CASSRSPGNAEAFF. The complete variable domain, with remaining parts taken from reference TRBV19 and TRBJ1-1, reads DGGITQSPKYLFRKEGQNVTLSCEQNLNHDAMYWYRQDPGQGLRLIYYSQIVNDFQKGDIAEGYSVSREKKESFPLTVTSAQKNPTAFYLCASSRSPGNAEAFFGQGTRLTVV.